These T cell receptor beta chains were read from a single sample in a study of blood T cells in healthy people across ages. MiXCR, applied by TCRdb to the 5' RACE reads, yields one record per CDR3 protein. The data hold some 370,000 distinct CDR3 sequences, with roughly half observed a single time. The sample taken for sequencing was blood. All receptors derive from a man aged 60 to 75 in good health. Each CDR3 is given with its conserved first and last residue. Each record gives: D gene, V gene, J gene, clone size, CDR3 DNA, CDR3 protein. D genes are given only for firm matches. Size is omitted from some rows. Given values are once, few, many or a class for expanded clones.

.	TRBV4-1	TRBJ2-4	.	TGCGCCAGCAGCCAGGGGACAGCCAAAAACATTCAGTACTTC	CASSQGTAKNIQYF
.	TRBV7-2	TRBJ1-6	.	TGTGCCAGCAGCTTAAGGTCAGGGAGGAATTCACCCCTCCACTTT	CASSLRSGRNSPLHF
.	TRBV5-1	TRBJ2-3	few	TGCGCCAGCAGCCGAGTAAATGGGGGCACAGATACGCAGTATTTT	CASSRVNGGTDTQYF
TRBD2	TRBV25-1	TRBJ2-1	.	TGTGCCAGCAGTCACGGACTAGCGGGAAACCCAAATAGGTCCTACAGTGAGCAGTTCTTC	CASSHGLAGNPNRSYSEQFF
TRBD1	TRBV5-1	TRBJ2-7	few	TGCGCCAGCAGCTTGGACAGGGGACGAGACGAGCAGTACTTC	CASSLDRGRDEQYF
.	TRBV20-1	TRBJ1-2	.	TGCAGTGCTAGAGATCGGGCAGAGATCTATGGCTACACCTTC	CSARDRAEIYGYTF
.	TRBV7-8	TRBJ2-7	many	TGTGCCAGCAGCTTAGTCCAGGGACCAAGCTACGAGCAGTACTTC	CASSLVQGPSYEQYF
TRBD2	TRBV29-1	TRBJ2-5	.	TGCAGCGTTGATGGACTAGCGGGAGAAGAAGAGACCCAGTACTTC	CSVDGLAGEEETQYF
.	TRBV20-1	TRBJ2-1	few	TGCAGTCCCAGGGACGCCAATGAGCAGTTCTTC	CSPRDANEQFF
TRBD1	TRBV5-1	TRBJ2-7	few	TGCGCCAGCGGGGACAGGGCCCACGAGCAGTACTTC	CASGDRAHEQYF
.	TRBV28	TRBJ1-1	.	TGTGCCAGCAGTTTACTATTTGAAGCTTTCTTT	CASSLLFEAFF
TRBD2	TRBV7-2	TRBJ2-3	few	TGTGCCAGCAAAGGACTAGCGGGGGGGACCACAGATACGCAGTATTTT	CASKGLAGGTTDTQYF
.	TRBV7-2	TRBJ2-7	few	TGTGCCAGCAGCTTAGAACCTACCGTCGAGCAGTACTTC	CASSLEPTVEQYF
TRBD2	TRBV20-1	TRBJ2-5	few	TGCAGTGCTAGAGGCCCCGGACTAGCGGGGCAAGAGACCCAGTACTTC	CSARGPGLAGQETQYF
.	TRBV4-3	TRBJ2-3	.	TGCGCCAGCAGCCAAGAAGGCCCCTTTGATACGCAGTATTTT	CASSQEGPFDTQYF
.	TRBV6-2/TRBV6-3	TRBJ2-5	.	TGTGCCAGCGGCACCCCGGGGGGCGTTTTGGAGACCCAGTACTTC	CASGTPGGVLETQYF
.	TRBV2	TRBJ2-1	.	TGTGCCAGCAGTGTCGACGGGGGGCTCTCCTACAATGAGCAGTTCTTC	CASSVDGGLSYNEQFF
.	TRBV20-1	TRBJ2-7	many	TGCAGTGCTTCCTCGGGCCCGTCCTACGAGCAGTACTTC	CSASSGPSYEQYF
.	TRBV5-1	TRBJ2-3	.	TGCGCCAGCAGCTACCCGGACCCCACAGATACGCAGTATTTT	CASSYPDPTDTQYF
TRBD1	TRBV20-1	TRBJ1-2	many	TGCAGTGCTAGACCTATCGAGACAGGGGATGGGAGCGGCTACACCTTC	CSARPIETGDGSGYTF
.	TRBV20-1	TRBJ2-7	.	TGCAGTGCCCTGGCTAGCCCAAGCTCCTACGAGCAGTACTTC	CSALASPSSYEQYF
.	TRBV28	TRBJ2-7	.	TGTGCCAGCGGGTGGCGCGAGCAGTACTTC	CASGWREQYF
.	TRBV3-1	TRBJ2-2	once	TGTGCCAGCAGCCAAGGTCTAGCGAGCACCGGGGAGCTGTTTTTT	CASSQGLASTGELFF
TRBD2	TRBV7-7	TRBJ2-5	.	TGTGCTAGCAGCTCGGGACTAGCGGGAGCTGGGGAGACCCAGTACTTC	CASSSGLAGAGETQYF
.	TRBV14	TRBJ2-1	.	TGTGCCAGCAGCCAAAGGGGTGGGAGTGAGCAGTTCTTC	CASSQRGGSEQFF
.	TRBV4-3	TRBJ2-3	.	TGCGCCAGCAGCCAAGATGAGGGGTGGACAGATACGCGGTATTTT	CASSQDEGWTDTRYF
TRBD2	TRBV3-1	TRBJ2-1	once	TGTGCCAGCAGCCAAGAAGCTAGCGGTAGCTCCTACAATGAGCAGTTCTTC	CASSQEASGSSYNEQFF
.	TRBV29-1	TRBJ2-5	few	TGCAGCGGAGGGGGGGAGGAGACCCAGTACTTC	CSGGGEETQYF